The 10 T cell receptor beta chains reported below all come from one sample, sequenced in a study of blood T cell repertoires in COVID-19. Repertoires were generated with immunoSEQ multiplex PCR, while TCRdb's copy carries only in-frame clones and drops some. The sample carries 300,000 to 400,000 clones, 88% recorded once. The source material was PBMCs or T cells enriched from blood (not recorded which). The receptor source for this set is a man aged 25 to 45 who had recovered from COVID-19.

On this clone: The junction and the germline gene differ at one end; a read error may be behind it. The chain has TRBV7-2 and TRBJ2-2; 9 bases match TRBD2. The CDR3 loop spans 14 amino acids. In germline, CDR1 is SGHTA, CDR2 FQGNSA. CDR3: CAGRPAGGTGELFF. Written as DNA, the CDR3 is TGTGCCGGCAGGCCAGCGGGGGGCACCGGGGAGCTGTTTTTT.

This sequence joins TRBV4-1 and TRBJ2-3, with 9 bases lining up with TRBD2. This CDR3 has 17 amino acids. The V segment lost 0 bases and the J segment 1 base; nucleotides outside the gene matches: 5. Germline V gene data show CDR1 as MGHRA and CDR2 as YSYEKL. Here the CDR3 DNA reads TGCGCCAGCAGCCAAGAATCCCCTAGCGGGGGCACAGATACGCAGTATTTT. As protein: CASSQESPSGGTDTQYF.

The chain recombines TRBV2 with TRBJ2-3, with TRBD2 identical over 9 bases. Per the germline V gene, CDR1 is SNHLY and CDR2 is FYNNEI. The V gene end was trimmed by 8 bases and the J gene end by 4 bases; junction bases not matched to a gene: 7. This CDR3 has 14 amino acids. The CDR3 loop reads CASLRGGPSDTQYF. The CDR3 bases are TGTGCCAGCCTGCGGGGGGGGCCGTCAGATACGCAGTATTTT. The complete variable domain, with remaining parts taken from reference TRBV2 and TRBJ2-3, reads EPEVTQTPSHQVTQMGQEVILRCVPISNHLYFYWYRQILGQKVEFLVSFYNNEISEKSEIFDDQFSVERPDGSNFTLKIRSTKLEDSAMYFCASLRGGPSDTQYFGPGTRLTVL.

The CDR3 DNA sequence: TGTGCCATCAGACCCCAGACAGGGGAAGAGACCCAGTACTTC. Its translation is CAIRPQTGEETQYF. This chain connects TRBV10-3 to TRBJ2-5; TRBD1 matches 8 bases. Germline loops: CDR1 ENHRY, CDR2 SYGVKD. The V segment lost 6 bases and the J segment 3 bases; nucleotides outside the gene matches: 6. The length of the CDR3 is 14 residues.

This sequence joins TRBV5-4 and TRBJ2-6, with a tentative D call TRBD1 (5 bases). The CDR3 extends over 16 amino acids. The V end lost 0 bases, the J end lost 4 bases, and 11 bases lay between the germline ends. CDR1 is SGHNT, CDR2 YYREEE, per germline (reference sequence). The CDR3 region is CASSLGSGFGANVLTF. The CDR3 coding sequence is TGTGCCAGCAGCTTGGGGTCAGGGTTCGGGGCCAACGTCCTGACTTTC.

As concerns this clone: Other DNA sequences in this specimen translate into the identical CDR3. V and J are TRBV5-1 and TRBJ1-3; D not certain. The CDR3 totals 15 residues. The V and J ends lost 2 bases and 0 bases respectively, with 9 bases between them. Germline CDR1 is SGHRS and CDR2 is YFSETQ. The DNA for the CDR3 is TGCGCCAGCAGCTTAGACGGAGGCTCTGGAAACACCATATATTTT. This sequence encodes CASSLDGGSGNTIYF.

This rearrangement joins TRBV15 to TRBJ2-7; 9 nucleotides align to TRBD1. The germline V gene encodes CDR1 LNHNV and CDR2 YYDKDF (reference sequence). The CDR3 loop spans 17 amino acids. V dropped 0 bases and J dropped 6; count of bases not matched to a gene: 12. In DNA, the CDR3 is TGTGCCACCAGCAGAGATCACTTGGACAGGGGAGGAGTCGAGCAGTACTTC. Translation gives CATSRDHLDRGGVEQYF.

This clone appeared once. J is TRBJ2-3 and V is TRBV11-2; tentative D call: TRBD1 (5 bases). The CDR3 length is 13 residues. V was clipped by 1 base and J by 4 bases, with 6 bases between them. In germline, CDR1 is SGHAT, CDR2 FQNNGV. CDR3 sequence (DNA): TGTGCCAGCAGCTTAGGGGGCCCAGATACGCAGTATTTT. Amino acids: CASSLGGPDTQYF.

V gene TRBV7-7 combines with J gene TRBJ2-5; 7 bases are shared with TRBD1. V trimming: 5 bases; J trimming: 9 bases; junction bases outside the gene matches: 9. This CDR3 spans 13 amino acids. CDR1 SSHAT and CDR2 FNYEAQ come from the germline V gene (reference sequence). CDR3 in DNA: TGTGCCAGCAGCCGACAGGGACCCGAGGCCCAGTACTTC. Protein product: CASSRQGPEAQYF.

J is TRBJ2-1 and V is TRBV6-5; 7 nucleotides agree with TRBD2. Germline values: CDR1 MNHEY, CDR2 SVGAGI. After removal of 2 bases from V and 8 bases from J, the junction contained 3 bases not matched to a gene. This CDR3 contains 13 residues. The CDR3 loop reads CASSYLAGDEQFF. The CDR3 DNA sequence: TGTGCCAGCAGTTACCTTGCGGGAGATGAGCAGTTCTTC.